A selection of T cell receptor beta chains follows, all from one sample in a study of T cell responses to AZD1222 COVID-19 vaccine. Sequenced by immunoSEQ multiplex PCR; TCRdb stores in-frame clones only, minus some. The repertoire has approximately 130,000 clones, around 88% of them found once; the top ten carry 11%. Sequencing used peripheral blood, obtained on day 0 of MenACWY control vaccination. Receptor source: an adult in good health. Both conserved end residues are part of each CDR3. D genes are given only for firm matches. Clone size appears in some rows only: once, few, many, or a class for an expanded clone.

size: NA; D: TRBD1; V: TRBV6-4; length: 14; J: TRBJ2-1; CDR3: CASSRDSEANEQFF; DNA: TGTGCCAGCTCCAGGGACAGCGAAGCGAATGAGCAGTTCTTC
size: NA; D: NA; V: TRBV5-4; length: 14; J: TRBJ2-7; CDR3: CASSSELHSYEQYF; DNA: TGTGCCAGCAGCTCAGAGCTCCACTCCTACGAGCAGTACTTC
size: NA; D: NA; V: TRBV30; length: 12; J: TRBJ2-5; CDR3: CAWMAEGETQYF; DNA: TGTGCCTGGATGGCGGAGGGAGAGACCCAGTACTTC
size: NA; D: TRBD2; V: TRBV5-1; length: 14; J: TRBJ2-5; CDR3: CASSLSGRAETQYF; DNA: TGCGCCAGCAGCTTGAGCGGGAGAGCAGAGACCCAGTACTTC
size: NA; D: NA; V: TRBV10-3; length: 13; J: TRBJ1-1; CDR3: CAIREADRTEAFF; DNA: TGTGCCATCAGGGAGGCAGACCGAACTGAAGCTTTCTTT
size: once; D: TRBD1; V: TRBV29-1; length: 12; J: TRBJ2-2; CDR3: CSATQGTGELFF; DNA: TGCAGCGCTACACAGGGGACCGGGGAGCTGTTTTTT
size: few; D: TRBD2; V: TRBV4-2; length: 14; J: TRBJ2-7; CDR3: CASSQDWEGREQYF; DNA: TGTGCCAGCAGCCAAGATTGGGAGGGGAGGGAGCAGTACTTC
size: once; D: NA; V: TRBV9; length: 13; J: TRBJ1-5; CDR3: CASSYREDQPQHF; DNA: TGTGCCAGCAGCTACAGGGAAGATCAGCCCCAGCATTTT
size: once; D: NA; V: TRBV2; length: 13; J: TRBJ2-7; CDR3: CASSVVQLYEQYF; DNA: TGTGCCAGCAGTGTGGTACAGCTATACGAGCAGTACTTC
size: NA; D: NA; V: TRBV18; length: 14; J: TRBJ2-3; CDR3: CASSPRGSPDTQYF; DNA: TGTGCCAGCTCACCACGGGGGTCCCCAGATACGCAGTATTTT
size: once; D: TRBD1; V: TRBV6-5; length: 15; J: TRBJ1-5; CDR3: CASSRTTGDDQPQHF; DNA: TGTGCCAGCAGCCGCACAACAGGGGACGATCAGCCCCAGCATTTT
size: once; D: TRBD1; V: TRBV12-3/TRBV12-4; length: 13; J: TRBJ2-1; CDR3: CASKGQGDNEQFF; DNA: TGTGCCAGCAAGGGACAGGGGGACAATGAGCAGTTCTTC
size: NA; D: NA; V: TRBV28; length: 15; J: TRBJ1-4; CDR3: CASSLFGQMGEKLFF; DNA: TGTGCCAGCAGTTTATTTGGCCAGATGGGGGAAAAACTGTTTTTT
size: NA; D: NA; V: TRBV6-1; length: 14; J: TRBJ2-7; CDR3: CASSEARQGYEQYF; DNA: TGTGCCAGCAGTGAAGCGCGGCAGGGCTACGAGCAGTACTTC
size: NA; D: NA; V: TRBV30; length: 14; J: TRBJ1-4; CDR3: CAWSSIQGAEKLFF; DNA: TGTGCCTGGAGTTCGATCCAAGGAGCAGAAAAACTGTTTTTT
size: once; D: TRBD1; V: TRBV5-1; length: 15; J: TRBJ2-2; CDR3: CASRPGGPNTGELFF; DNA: TGCGCCAGCAGACCAGGGGGTCCGAACACCGGGGAGCTGTTTTTT
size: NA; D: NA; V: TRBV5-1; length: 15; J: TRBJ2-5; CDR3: CASSSDGQYQETQYF; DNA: TGCGCCAGCAGCTCGGACGGCCAGTACCAAGAGACCCAGTACTTC
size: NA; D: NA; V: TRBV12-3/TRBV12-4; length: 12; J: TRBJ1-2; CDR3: CASNPGGSGYTF; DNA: TGTGCCAGCAACCCCGGGGGTAGTGGCTACACCTTC
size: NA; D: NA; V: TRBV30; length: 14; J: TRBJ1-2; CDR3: CAWSVGGGFGGYTF; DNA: TGTGCCTGGAGTGTGGGAGGGGGATTTGGTGGCTACACCTTC
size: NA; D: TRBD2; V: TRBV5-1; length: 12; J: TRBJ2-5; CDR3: CASRLAEETQYF; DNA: TGCGCCAGCCGACTAGCGGAAGAGACCCAGTACTTC
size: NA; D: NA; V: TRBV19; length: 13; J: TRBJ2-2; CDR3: CASSIEGTGELFF; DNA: TGTGCCAGTAGTATCGAGGGAACCGGGGAGCTGTTTTTT
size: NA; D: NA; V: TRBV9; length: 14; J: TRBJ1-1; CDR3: CASSYKGQDTEAFF; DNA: TGTGCCAGCAGCTACAAGGGTCAGGACACTGAAGCTTTCTTT
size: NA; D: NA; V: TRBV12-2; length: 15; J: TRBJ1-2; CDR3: CASRSPQEGNYGYTF; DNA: TGTGCAAGTCGCTCCCCACAGGAGGGCAACTATGGCTACACCTTC
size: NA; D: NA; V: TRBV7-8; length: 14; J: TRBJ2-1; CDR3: CATGEGEGYNEQFF; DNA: TGTGCCACGGGGGAGGGGGAGGGATACAATGAGCAGTTCTTC
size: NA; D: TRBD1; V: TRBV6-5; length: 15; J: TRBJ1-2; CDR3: CASSYSGQGSYGYTF; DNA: TGTGCCAGCAGTTACTCTGGACAGGGGAGCTATGGCTACACCTTC
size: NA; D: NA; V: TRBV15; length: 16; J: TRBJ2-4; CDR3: CATSGFPDRIGVIQYF; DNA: TGTGCCACCAGCGGATTCCCCGACAGGATTGGTGTCATTCAGTACTTC
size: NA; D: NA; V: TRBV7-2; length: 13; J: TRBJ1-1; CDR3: CASSQPWATEAFF; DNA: TGTGCCAGCAGCCAACCTTGGGCCACTGAAGCTTTCTTT
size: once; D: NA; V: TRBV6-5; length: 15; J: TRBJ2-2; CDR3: CASSYSYREPGELFF; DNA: TGTGCCAGCAGTTACTCGTACCGGGAACCCGGGGAGCTGTTTTTT
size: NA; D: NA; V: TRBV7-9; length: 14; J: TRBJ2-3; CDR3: CASSLMRGEDTQYF; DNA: TGTGCCAGCAGCTTGATGAGGGGAGAGGATACGCAGTATTTT
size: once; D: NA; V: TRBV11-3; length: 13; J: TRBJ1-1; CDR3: CASSPGSLTEAFF; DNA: TGTGCCAGCAGCCCCGGGTCCCTGACTGAAGCTTTCTTT
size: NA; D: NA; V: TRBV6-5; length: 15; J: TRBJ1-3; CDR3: CASSYSVARRNTIYF; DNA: TGTGCCAGCAGTTACTCGGTAGCCAGAAGAAACACCATATATTTT
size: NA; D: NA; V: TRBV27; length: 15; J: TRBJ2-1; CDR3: CASSYTGSPYNEQFF; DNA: TGTGCCAGCAGCTATACAGGATCCCCCTACAATGAGCAGTTCTTC
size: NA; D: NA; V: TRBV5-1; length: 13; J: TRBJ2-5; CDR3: CASSLDIGETQYF; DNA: TGCGCCAGCAGCCTCGACATAGGGGAGACCCAGTACTTC
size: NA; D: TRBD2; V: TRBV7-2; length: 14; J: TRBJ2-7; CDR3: CASSSGGREYEQYF; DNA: TGTGCCAGCAGCTCCGGCGGGAGGGAGTACGAGCAGTACTTC
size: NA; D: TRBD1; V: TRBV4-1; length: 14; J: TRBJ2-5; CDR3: CASSQRTGIETQYF; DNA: TGCGCCAGCAGCCAGCGGACAGGGATCGAGACCCAGTACTTC
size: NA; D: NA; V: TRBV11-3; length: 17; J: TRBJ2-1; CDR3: CASSSPRGAGSYNEQFF; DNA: TGTGCCAGCAGCTCCCCCAGGGGAGCGGGCTCCTACAATGAGCAGTTCTTC
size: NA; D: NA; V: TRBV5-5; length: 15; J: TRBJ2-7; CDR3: CASSRGGGSYYEQYF; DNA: TGTGCCAGCAGCAGAGGGGGCGGGAGTTACTACGAGCAGTACTTC
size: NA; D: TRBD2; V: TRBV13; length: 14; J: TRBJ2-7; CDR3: CASSSGLAGNEQYF; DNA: TGTGCCAGCAGCTCGGGACTAGCGGGTAACGAGCAGTACTTC
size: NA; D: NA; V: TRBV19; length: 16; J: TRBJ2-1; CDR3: CASSIWGAASYNEQFF; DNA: TGTGCCAGTAGTATCTGGGGGGCGGCCTCCTACAATGAGCAGTTCTTC
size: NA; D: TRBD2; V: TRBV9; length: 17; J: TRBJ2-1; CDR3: CASSGSGTSGTIYEQFF; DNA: TGTGCCAGCAGCGGATCAGGGACTAGCGGGACTATCTATGAGCAGTTCTTC
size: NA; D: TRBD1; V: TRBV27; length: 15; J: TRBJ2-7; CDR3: CASSPLDRGQNEQYF; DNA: TGTGCCAGCAGTCCGCTAGACAGGGGACAGAACGAGCAGTACTTC
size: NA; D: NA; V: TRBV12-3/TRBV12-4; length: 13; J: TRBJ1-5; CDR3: CASSPGDGQPQHF; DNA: TGTGCCAGCAGCCCCGGGGACGGGCAGCCCCAGCATTTT
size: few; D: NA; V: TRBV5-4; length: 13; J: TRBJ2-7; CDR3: CASSLGEAYEQYF; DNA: TGTGCCAGCAGCCTAGGGGAGGCCTACGAGCAGTACTTC
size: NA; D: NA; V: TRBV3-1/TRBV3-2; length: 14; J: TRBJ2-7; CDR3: CASSQGRGVGEQYF; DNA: TGTGCCAGCAGCCAAGGGAGGGGAGTGGGCGAGCAGTACTTC
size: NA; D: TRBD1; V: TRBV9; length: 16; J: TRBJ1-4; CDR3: CASSRGTGGTNEKLFF; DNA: TGTGCCAGCAGCCGGGGGACAGGGGGCACTAATGAAAAACTGTTTTTT
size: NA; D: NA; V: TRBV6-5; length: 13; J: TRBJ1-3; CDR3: CASNWPDRHTIYF; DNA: TGTGCCAGCAATTGGCCCGACAGGCACACCATATATTTT